Presented here are 20 T cell receptor beta chains from one specimen sequenced in a study of radiotherapy plus CTLA-4 blockade in lung cancer. The repertoire was sequenced with immunoSEQ multiplex PCR; TCRdb's copy has only in-frame clones and lacks some. In the table there are fewer than 95,000 clones, under 90% of which are singletons. The sequencing here drew on peripheral blood, taken from a patient treated with radiotherapy plus ipilimumab. All receptors derive from a human donor with non-small cell lung cancer who had stable disease on radiotherapy plus ipilimumab.

This chain uses TRBV7-3 with TRBJ1-1; 7 bases line up with TRBD1. The V and J ends lost 0 bases and 0 bases, in that order; junction bases with no gene match: 7. This CDR3 contains 17 residues. Germline V gene data show CDR1 as SGHTA and CDR2 as FQGTGA. CDR3 bases: TGTGCCAGCAGCTTAACCGGGACAGCCGTCATGAACACTGAAGCTTTCTTT. This sequence encodes CASSLTGTAVMNTEAFF.

The chain joins TRBV6-6 to TRBJ1-4; D gene unclear. This CDR3 region has 12 residues. Germline loops: CDR1 MNHNY, CDR2 SVGAGI (reference sequence). V lost 8 bases to trimming and J lost 5 bases, with 9 bases between them. The CDR3 DNA reads as TGTGCCAGCGGCGGCAGGAATGAAAAACTGTTTTTT. Its translation: CASGGRNEKLFF.

V and J are TRBV4-1 and TRBJ1-6, with D perhaps TRBD1 (5 bases). Trimming left V 4 bases short and J 7 bases short, with 17 bases between. Looked up from germline, CDR1 is MGHRA and CDR2 is YSYEKL. The CDR3 contains 16 residues. In DNA, the CDR3 is TGCGCCAGCAGCCTTCCGACTAAGGGGCCGAATTCACCCCTCCACTTT. It encodes CASSLPTKGPNSPLHF.

This clone has a single count. The chain couples TRBV6-5 to TRBJ2-7; TRBD1 or TRBD2 may be the D gene (5 bases each). V was trimmed by 0 bases and J by 4 bases, leaving 10 bases between them. Germline values: CDR1 MNHEY, CDR2 SVGAGI. This CDR3 region has 14 residues. CDR3 residues: CASSYSRGWYEQYF. The CDR3 DNA reads as TGTGCCAGCAGTTACTCACGGGGCTGGTACGAGCAGTACTTC.

This chain uses TRBV7-6 with TRBJ2-2; no clear D. This CDR3 is 15 amino acids long. CDR1 SGHVS and CDR2 FNYEAQ come from the germline V gene. V shed 2 bases and J shed 1 base, with 8 bases lying between them. The CDR3 sequence is CASSLRAGNTGELFF. As DNA, the CDR3 is TGTGCCAGCAGCTTAAGGGCAGGGAACACCGGGGAGCTGTTTTTT.

The genes are TRBV28 and TRBJ1-2; 7 nucleotides match TRBD1. CDR3 length equals 13 residues. The junction had 2 bases not matched to a gene; V was cut back by 4 bases and J by 3 bases. Germline V lookup: CDR1 MDHEN, CDR2 SYDVKM. The CDR3 region has the DNA TGTGCCAGCAGTTATGGACAGGACTATGGCTACACCTTC. Translation: CASSYGQDYGYTF.

This chain connects TRBV2 to TRBJ2-7, with D perhaps being TRBD1 or TRBD2 (5 bases each). Per the germline V gene, CDR1 is SNHLY and CDR2 is FYNNEI. CDR3 size: 14 residues. V was pared by 4 bases and J by 0 bases, with 10 bases between. The CDR3 here is CASSGDLSSYEQYF. Written as DNA, the CDR3 is TGTGCCAGCAGTGGGGACCTATCCTCCTACGAGCAGTACTTC.

The chain joins TRBV28 to TRBJ1-4; D might be TRBD1 (5 bases). Germline V CDR1 and CDR2: MDHEN, SYDVKM. The CDR3 runs to 16 residues. The V gene lost 6 bases and the J gene lost 5 bases, with 19 bases spanning the gap. The CDR3 protein is CASRRYRDGGNEKLFF. The CDR3 bases are TGTGCCAGCAGACGGTACCGGGACGGCGGGAATGAAAAACTGTTTTTT. The full variable domain, in which reference TRBV28 and TRBJ1-4 provide the parts outside the CDR3, is DVKVTQSSRYLVKRTGEKVFLECVQDMDHENMFWYRQDPGLGLRLIYFSYDVKMKEKGDIPEGYSVSREKKERFSLILESASTNQTSMYLCASRRYRDGGNEKLFFGSGTQLSVL.

V gene TRBV19 combines with J gene TRBJ2-1, with D possibly being TRBD1 or TRBD2 (5 bases each). The CDR3 totals 14 residues. Germline V gene sequence: CDR1 LNHDA, CDR2 SQIVND (reference sequence). The V end lost 4 bases, the J end lost 2 bases, and 9 bases lay between the germline ends. The CDR3 nucleotides are TGTGCCAGTAGTAACCAGGGAGCCTACAATGAGCAGTTCTTC. Translation: CASSNQGAYNEQFF.

The chain combines TRBV19 with TRBJ2-2; tentative D call: TRBD2 (6 bases). The CDR3 is 15 residues long. Per germline, CDR1 LNHDA and CDR2 SQIVND (reference sequence). With 7 bases removed from V and 6 bases from J, the gap between germline ends came to 18 bases. This CDR3 reads CASKATRDFAGELFF. Written as DNA, the CDR3 is TGTGCCAGTAAGGCAACTCGGGACTTCGCCGGGGAGCTGTTTTTT.

This clone was detected a few times. V gene TRBV5-4 combines with J gene TRBJ2-7; D remains unclear. In germline, CDR1 is SGHNT, CDR2 YYREEE (reference sequence). V was pared by 3 bases and J by 7 bases, with 8 bases between. This CDR3 contains 11 residues. The CDR3: CASSWGSEQYF. The CDR3 region has the DNA TGTGCCAGCAGCTGGGGATCTGAGCAGTACTTC.

V usage is TRBV28 and J usage is TRBJ1-5; D is unclear. Germline lookup yields CDR1 MDHEN and CDR2 SYDVKM. This CDR3 region has 14 residues. V dropped 7 bases and J dropped 4 bases, with 14 bases sitting between them. The CDR3 protein is CASIPGKANQPQHF. The CDR3 DNA reads as TGTGCCAGCATTCCGGGGAAAGCTAATCAGCCCCAGCATTTT.

The chain combines TRBV7-2 with TRBJ1-5; the D is unclear. The CDR3 extends over 15 amino acids. The V gene lost 1 base and the J gene lost 0 bases, with 7 bases spanning the gap. Per the germline V gene, CDR1 is SGHTA and CDR2 is FQGNSA. The CDR3 protein is CASSLGQNSNQPQHF. Here the CDR3 DNA reads TGTGCCAGCAGCTTAGGGCAGAATAGCAATCAGCCCCAGCATTTT. The whole variable domain, remainder taken from reference TRBV7-2 and TRBJ1-5, is GAGVSQSPSNKVTEKGKDVELRCDPISGHTALYWYRQSLGQGLEFLIYFQGNSAPDKSGLPSDRFSAERTGGSVSTLTIQRTQQEDSAVYLCASSLGQNSNQPQHFGDGTRLSIL.

This chain connects TRBV10-3 to TRBJ2-1; 8 bases align to TRBD2. Per germline, CDR1 ENHRY and CDR2 SYGVKD. The length of the CDR3 is 14 residues. V was clipped by 5 bases and J by 7 bases; unmatched bases: 7. CDR3 loop: CAISSGTSGNEQFF. As DNA, the CDR3 is TGTGCCATCAGTTCTGGGACTAGTGGAAATGAGCAGTTCTTC.

The rearrangement uses TRBV27 and TRBJ1-1, with 7 positions matching TRBD1. The V and J ends lost 6 bases and 5 bases, in that order; junction bases with no gene match: 9. CDR3 size: 14 residues. Germline V lookup: CDR1 MNHEY, CDR2 SMNVEV (reference sequence). The CDR3 DNA reads as TGTGCCAGCAGGACTACCCTGACAGGGACTGAAGCTTTCTTT. Translated, it gives CASRTTLTGTEAFF.

This chain uses TRBV7-3 with TRBJ1-2; TRBD1 might be the D (6 bases). Germline V lookup: CDR1 SGHTA, CDR2 FQGTGA. Trimming removed 5 bases from V and 6 bases from J, with 13 bases in between. The CDR3 sequence is 13 residues long. CDR3 sequence reads: CASSQQGGDGYTF. DNA of the CDR3: TGTGCCAGCAGCCAACAGGGAGGAGATGGCTACACCTTC.

V usage is TRBV9 and J usage is TRBJ1-3; D possibly corresponds to TRBD1 (6 bases). Between the trimmed V and J ends, which lost 6 bases and 0 bases, there was a span of 13 bases. The CDR3 covers 15 residues. Germline CDR1 reads SGDLS; CDR2 reads YYNGEE. The CDR3 DNA follows: TGTGCCAGCACCACCTTGGACAGCTCTGGAAACACCATATATTTT. Amino acids: CASTTLDSSGNTIYF.

The V and J genes are TRBV10-2 and TRBJ2-5; 7 bases are a match to TRBD1. From germline, CDR1 is WSHSY and CDR2 SAAADI. This CDR3 spans 12 amino acids. V shed 5 bases and J 4 bases; nucleotides not matched to a gene: 1. This CDR3 is CASSYRGETQYF. The CDR3 coding sequence is TGCGCCAGCAGTTACAGGGGAGAGACCCAGTACTTC.

The chain uses TRBV12-5 and TRBJ2-2; 8 nucleotides line up with TRBD1. V gave up 5 bases and J gave up 4 bases; unmatched junction bases: 6. Germline CDR1 reads LGHNT; CDR2 reads FRNRAP. CDR3 size: 15 residues. This CDR3 reads CASGTGQGGTGELFF. The CDR3 DNA sequence: TGTGCTAGTGGTACAGGACAGGGAGGCACCGGGGAGCTGTTTTTT. The complete variable domain, with remaining parts taken from reference TRBV12-5 and TRBJ2-2, reads DARVTQTPRHKVTEMGQEVTMRCQPILGHNTVFWYRQTMMQGLELLAYFRNRAPLDDSGMPKDRFSAEMPDATLATLKIQPSEPRDSAVYFCASGTGQGGTGELFFGEGSRLTVL.

The chain is built from TRBV14 and TRBJ2-1, with a weak D call TRBD1 (6 bases). The CDR3 totals 14 residues. The germline V gene encodes CDR1 SGHDN and CDR2 FVKESK. V lost 3 bases and J 14 bases, leaving 20 bases between the germline ends. CDR3 residues: CASSQDRQEDRKFF. DNA for the CDR3: TGTGCCAGCAGCCAGGATAGACAGGAAGATAGAAAGTTCTTC.